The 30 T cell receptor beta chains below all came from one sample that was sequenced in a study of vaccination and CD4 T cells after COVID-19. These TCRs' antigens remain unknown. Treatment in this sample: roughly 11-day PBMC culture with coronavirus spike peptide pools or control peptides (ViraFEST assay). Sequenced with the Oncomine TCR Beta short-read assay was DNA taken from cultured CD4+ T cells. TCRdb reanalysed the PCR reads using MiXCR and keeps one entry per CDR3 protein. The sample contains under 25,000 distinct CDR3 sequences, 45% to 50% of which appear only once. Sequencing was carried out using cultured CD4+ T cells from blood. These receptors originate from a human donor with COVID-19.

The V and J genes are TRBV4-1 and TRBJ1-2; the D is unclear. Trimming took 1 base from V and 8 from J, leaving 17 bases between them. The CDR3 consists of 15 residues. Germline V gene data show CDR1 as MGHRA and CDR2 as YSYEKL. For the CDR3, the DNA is TGCGCCAGCAGCCAAGTCGGGTTCGTAGGTCAGGGCTACACCTTC. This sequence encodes CASSQVGFVGQGYTF.

CDR3 region: CASSLGQGPTDTQYF. CDR3 sequence (DNA): TGTGCCAGCAGTTTGGGACAGGGACCCACAGATACGCAGTATTTT. This chain links TRBV12-3 or TRBV12-4 with TRBJ2-3; 9 nucleotides match TRBD1. J lost 2 bases, V lost 3 bases, and 3 bases had no gene match. There are 15 residues in the CDR3.

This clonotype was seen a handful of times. In DNA, the CDR3 is TGTGCCACCAGCAGCGGACACCTGAACACTGAAGCTTTCTTT. Amino acids: CATSSGHLNTEAFF. The chain uses TRBV15 and TRBJ1-1; maybe TRBD1 (5 bases). V was shortened by 3 bases and J by 0 bases, with 8 bases between the two germline ends. Germline CDR1 and CDR2: LNHNV and YYDKDF (reference sequence). The CDR3 is made up of 14 amino acids.

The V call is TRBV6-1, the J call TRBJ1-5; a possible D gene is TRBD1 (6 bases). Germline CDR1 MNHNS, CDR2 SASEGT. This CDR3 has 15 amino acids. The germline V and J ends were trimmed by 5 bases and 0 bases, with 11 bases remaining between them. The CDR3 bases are TGTGCCAGCAGTAGGGGGGGGAATAGCAATCAGCCCCAGCATTTT. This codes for CASSRGGNSNQPQHF.

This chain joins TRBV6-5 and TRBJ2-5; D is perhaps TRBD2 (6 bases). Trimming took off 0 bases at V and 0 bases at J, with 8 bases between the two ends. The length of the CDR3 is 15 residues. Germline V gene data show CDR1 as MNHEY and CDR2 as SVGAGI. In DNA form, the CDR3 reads TGTGCCAGCAGTTACTCTGGGACTGACCAAGAGACCCAGTACTTC. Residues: CASSYSGTDQETQYF.

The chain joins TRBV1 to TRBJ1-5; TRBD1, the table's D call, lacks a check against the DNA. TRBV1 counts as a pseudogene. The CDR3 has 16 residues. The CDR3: CTSSQETGYSNQPQHF. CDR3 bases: TGCACCAGCAGCCAAGAAACAGGTTATAGCAATCAGCCCCAGCATTTT.

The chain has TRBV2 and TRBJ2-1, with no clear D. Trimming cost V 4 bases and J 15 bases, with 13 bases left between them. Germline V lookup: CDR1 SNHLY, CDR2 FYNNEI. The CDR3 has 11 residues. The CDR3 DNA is TGTGCCAGCAGTGTGGCAGGTATTGCGTTCTTC. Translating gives CASSVAGIAFF.

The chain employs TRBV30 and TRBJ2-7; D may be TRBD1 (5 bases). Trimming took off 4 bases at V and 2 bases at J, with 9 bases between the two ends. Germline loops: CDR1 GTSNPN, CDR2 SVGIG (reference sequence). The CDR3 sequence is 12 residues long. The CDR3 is CAWTQGTYEQYF. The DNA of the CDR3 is TGTGCCTGGACGCAGGGCACCTACGAGCAGTACTTC.

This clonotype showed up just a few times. This CDR3 is CAIKPGAPYGYTF. The CDR3 DNA reads TGTGCCATCAAACCCGGGGCGCCTTATGGCTACACCTTC. This chain joins TRBV10-3 and TRBJ1-2; possible D gene TRBD1, 5 bases. CDR3 length: 13 amino acids. Germline CDR1 and CDR2: ENHRY and SYGVKD. Between the trimmed V and J ends, which lost 7 bases and 5 bases, there was a span of 14 bases.

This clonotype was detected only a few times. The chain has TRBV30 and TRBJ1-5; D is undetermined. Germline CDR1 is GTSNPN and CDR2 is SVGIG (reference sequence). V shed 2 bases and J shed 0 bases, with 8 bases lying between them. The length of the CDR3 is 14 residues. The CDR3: CAWSLSNSNQPQHF. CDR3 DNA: TGTGCCTGGAGTCTGTCAAATAGCAATCAGCCCCAGCATTTT.

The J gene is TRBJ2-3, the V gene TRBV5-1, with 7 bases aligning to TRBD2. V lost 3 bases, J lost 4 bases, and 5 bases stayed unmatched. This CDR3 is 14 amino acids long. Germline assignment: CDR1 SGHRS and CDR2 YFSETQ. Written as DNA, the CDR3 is TGCGCCAGCAGCTCAACTAGCGTCGCAGATACGCAGTATTTT. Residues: CASSSTSVADTQYF.

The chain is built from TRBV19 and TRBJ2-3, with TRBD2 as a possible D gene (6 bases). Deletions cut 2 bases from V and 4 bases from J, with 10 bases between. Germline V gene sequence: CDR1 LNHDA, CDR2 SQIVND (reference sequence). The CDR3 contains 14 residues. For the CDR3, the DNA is TGTGCCAGTAGTATACGGAGGGGCGCAGATACGCAGTATTTT. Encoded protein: CASSIRRGADTQYF. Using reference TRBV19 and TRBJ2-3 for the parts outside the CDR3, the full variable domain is DGGITQSPKYLFRKEGQNVTLSCEQNLNHDAMYWYRQDPGQGLRLIYYSQIVNDFQKGDIAEGYSVSREKKESFPLTVTSAQKNPTAFYLCASSIRRGADTQYFGPGTRLTVL.

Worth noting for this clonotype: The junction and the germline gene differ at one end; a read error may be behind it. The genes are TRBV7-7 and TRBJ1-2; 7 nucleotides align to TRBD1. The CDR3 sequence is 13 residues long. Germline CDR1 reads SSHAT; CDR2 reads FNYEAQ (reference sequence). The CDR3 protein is CASSPDRVGGYTF. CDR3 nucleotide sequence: TGTGCTAGCAGCCCCGACAGGGTGGGTGGCTACACCTTC.

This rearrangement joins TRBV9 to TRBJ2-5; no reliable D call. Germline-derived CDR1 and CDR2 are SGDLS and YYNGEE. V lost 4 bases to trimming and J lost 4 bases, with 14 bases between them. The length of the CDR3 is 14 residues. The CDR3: CASSPLELPETQYF. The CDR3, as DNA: TGTGCCAGCAGCCCTCTAGAACTCCCAGAGACCCAGTACTTC. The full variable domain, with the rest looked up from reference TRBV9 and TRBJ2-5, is DSGVTQTPKHLITATGQRVTLRCSPRSGDLSVYWYQQSLDQGLQFLIQYYNGEERAKGNILERFSAQQFPDLHSELNLSSLELGDSALYFCASSPLELPETQYFGPGTRLLVL.

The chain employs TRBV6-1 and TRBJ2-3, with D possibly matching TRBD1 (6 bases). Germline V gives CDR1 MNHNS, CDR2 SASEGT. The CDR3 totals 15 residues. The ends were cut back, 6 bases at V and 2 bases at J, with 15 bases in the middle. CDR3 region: CASRKQGVPTDTQYF. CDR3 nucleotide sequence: TGTGCCAGCAGAAAACAGGGAGTTCCCACAGATACGCAGTATTTT.

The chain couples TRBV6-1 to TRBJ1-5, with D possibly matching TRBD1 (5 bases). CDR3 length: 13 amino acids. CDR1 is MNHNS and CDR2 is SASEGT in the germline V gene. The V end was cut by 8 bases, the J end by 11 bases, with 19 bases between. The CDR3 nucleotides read TGTGCCAGCTACGGGGCCTTTTCCTTTGCCCAGCATTTT. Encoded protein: CASYGAFSFAQHF.

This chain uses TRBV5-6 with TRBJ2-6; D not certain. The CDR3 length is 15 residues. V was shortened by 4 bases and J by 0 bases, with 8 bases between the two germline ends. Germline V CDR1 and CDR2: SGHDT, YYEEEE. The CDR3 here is CASSGSGSGANVLTF. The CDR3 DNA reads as TGTGCCAGCAGCGGGTCGGGCTCTGGGGCCAACGTCCTGACTTTC.

CDR3 sequence: CASGSGTTVYEQYF. The CDR3 DNA reads TGTGCCAGCGGGTCCGGGACAACGGTCTACGAGCAGTACTTC. The rearrangement joins TRBV27 to TRBJ2-7, with a weak D call TRBD1 (6 bases). In germline, CDR1 is MNHEY, CDR2 SMNVEV (reference sequence). The CDR3 covers 14 residues. The ends were cut back, 8 bases at V and 3 bases at J, with 17 bases in the middle.

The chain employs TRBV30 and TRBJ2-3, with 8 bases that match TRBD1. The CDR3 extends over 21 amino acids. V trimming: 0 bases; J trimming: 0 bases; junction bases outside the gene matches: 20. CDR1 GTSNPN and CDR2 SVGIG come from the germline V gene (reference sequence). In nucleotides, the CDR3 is TGTGCCTGGAGTGTTTTCGGGACAGGCCACCCCTCGCTCTTTAGCACAGATACGCAGTATTTT. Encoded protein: CAWSVFGTGHPSLFSTDTQYF.

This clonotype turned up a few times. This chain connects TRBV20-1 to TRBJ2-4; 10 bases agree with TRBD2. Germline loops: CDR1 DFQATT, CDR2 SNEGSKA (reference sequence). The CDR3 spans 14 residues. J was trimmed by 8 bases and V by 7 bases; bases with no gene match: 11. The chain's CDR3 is CSVTPSGGADIQYF. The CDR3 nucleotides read TGCAGTGTCACCCCCAGCGGGGGGGCAGACATTCAGTACTTC.

CDR3 sequence (DNA): TGTGCCAGTAGTCATGGATGGGAGAGGGGAACTGAAGCTTTCTTT. Translated: CASSHGWERGTEAFF. The chain couples TRBV19 to TRBJ1-1; TRBD1 might be the D (5 bases). The CDR3 extends over 15 amino acids. The V end was cut by 5 bases, the J end by 5 bases, with 18 bases between. The germline gives CDR1 LNHDA, CDR2 SQIVND (reference sequence).

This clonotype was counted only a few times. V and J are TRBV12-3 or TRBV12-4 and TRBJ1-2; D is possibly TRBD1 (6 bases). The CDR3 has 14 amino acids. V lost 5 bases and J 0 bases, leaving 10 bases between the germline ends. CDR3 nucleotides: TGTGCCAGCAGTCGGACAGCGCCTAACTATGGCTACACCTTC. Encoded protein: CASSRTAPNYGYTF.

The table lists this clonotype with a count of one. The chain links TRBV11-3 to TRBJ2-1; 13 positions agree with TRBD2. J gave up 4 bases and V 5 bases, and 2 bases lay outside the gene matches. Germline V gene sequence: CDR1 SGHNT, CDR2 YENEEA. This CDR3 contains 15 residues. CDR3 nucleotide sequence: TGTGCCAGCAGCGCACTAGCGGGGGGGTACAATGAGCAGTTCTTC. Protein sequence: CASSALAGGYNEQFF. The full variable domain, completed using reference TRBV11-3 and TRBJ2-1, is EAGVVQSPRYKIIEKKQPVAFWCNPISGHNTLYWYLQNLGQGPELLIRYENEEAVDDSQLPKDRFSAERLKGVDSTLKIQPAELGDSAVYLCASSALAGGYNEQFFGPGTRLTVL.

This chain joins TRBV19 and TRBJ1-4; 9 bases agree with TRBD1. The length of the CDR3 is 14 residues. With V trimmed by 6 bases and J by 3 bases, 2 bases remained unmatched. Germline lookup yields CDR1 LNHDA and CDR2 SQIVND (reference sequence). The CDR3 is CASRTGGSNEKLFF. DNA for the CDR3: TGTGCCAGTAGAACAGGGGGCTCTAATGAAAAACTGTTTTTT.

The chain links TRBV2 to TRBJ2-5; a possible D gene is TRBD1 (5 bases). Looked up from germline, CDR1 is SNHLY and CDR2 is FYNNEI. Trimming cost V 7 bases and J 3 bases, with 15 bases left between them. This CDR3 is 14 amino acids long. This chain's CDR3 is CASKDETAKETQYF. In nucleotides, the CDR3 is TGTGCCAGCAAGGATGAGACAGCTAAAGAGACCCAGTACTTC.

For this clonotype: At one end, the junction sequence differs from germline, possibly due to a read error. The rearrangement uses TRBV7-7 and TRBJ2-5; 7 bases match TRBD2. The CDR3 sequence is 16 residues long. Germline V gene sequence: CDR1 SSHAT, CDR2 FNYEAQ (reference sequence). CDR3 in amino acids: CASSSTSGTGGETQYF. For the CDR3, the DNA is TGTGCTAGCAGCTCTACGAGTGGTACGGGAGGAGAGACCCAGTACTTC.

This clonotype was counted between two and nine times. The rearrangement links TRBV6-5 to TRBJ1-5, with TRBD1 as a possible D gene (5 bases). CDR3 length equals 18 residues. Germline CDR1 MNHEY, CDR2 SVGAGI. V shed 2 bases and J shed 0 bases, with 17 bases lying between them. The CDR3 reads CASSYTGRATYSNQPQHF. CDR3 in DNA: TGTGCCAGCAGTTACACCGGCAGGGCCACCTATAGCAATCAGCCCCAGCATTTT.

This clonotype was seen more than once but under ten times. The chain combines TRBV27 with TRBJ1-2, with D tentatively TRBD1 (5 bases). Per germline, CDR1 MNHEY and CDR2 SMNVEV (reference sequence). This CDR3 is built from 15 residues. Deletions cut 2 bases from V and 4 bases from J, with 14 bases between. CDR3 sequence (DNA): TGTGCCAGCAGTTTAAGGCAGGGCACCTCCTATGGCTACACCTTC. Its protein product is CASSLRQGTSYGYTF.

The CDR3 region has the DNA TGTGCCAGCAGCTTGGGTAGGGGGGTCACTGAAGCTTTCTTT. It specifies CASSLGRGVTEAFF. The chain employs TRBV7-2 and TRBJ1-1; a possible D gene is TRBD1 (6 bases). The V end lost 3 bases, the J end lost 4 bases, and 12 bases lay between the germline ends. Germline V gene data show CDR1 as SGHTA and CDR2 as FQGNSA. The CDR3 sequence is 14 residues long.

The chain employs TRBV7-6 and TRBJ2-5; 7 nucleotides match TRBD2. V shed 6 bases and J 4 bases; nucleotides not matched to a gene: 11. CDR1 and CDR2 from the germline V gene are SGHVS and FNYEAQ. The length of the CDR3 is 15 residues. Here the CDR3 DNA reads TGTGCCAGCAGGGATTCAGGTGGGAGGGTAGAGACCCAGTACTTC. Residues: CASRDSGGRVETQYF. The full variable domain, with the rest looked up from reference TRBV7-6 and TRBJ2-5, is GAGVSQSPRYKVTKRGQDVALRCDPISGHVSLYWYRQALGQGPEFLTYFNYEAQQDKSGLPNDRFSAERPEGSISTLTIQRTEQRDSAMYRCASRDSGGRVETQYFGPGTRLLVL.